The clone carrying this TCR beta chain has at least ten counts. The data belong to a study of T cells in Graves' hyperthyroidism and ophthalmopathy. Looking at the study overall: Upon initial diagnosis and before any treatment, peripheral blood was collected.

RNA transcripts yielded amplified TCR beta CDR3 regions. Using the HTBI primer set, a first-round RT-PCR was run on the TCR CDR3. From the multiplex PCR reads, TCRdb called clonotypes with MiXCR, one entry per CDR3 protein. This table has approximately 620,000 distinct CDR3 sequences, approximately 15% appearing once. V was trimmed by 5 bases and J by 4 bases, leaving 14 bases between them. The germline V gene encodes CDR1 DFQATT and CDR2 SNEGSKA (reference sequence). The CDR3 spans 13 residues. The study left out patients who had uncontrolled infection, other autoimmune disease, pregnancy or lactation. Every diagnosis used clinical symptoms, serum thyroxine and TRAb, thyroid ultrasound and orbital computed tomography. Source material for PBMCs was around 10 ml fresh peripheral blood.

The V gene is TRBV20-1, the J gene TRBJ1-1; tentatively, D is TRBD1 (5 bases). Sequenced input: blood. The clonotype was recovered from a middle-aged woman with Graves' ophthalmopathy. This chain's CDR3 is CSAPKAGATEAFF. As DNA, the CDR3 is TGCAGTGCTCCCAAGGCCGGGGCCACTGAAGCTTTCTTT.